This T cell receptor (beta chain) was retrieved from a study of T cell responses to AZD1222 COVID-19 vaccine. Overall study context: Analysis merged second doses at about 4 or about 12 weeks.

Study-level findings and limits: Unmutated variant regions are reportedly targeted by nearly half of spike-specific TCRs. Donor demographics were predominantly white British with a female majority; clonal diversity may be underestimated. Increases in Spike-specific TCR breadth and depth were seen after two AZD1222 doses.

TCRdb's copy holds only in-frame clones and misses some; the assay was immunoSEQ multiplex PCR. The table lists around 160,000 clones, approximately 94% of them singletons. For this clone: The antigen is unknown.

The CDR3 contains 11 residues. Germline assignment: CDR1 SNHLY and CDR2 FYNNEI. V was cut by 5 bases and J by 3 bases, with 3 bases left in between. This sequence originates from an adult in good health. The chain joins TRBV2 to TRBJ2-3; D ambiguous. This sample comprised peripheral blood, obtained on day 0 of AZD1222 vaccination. In nucleotides, the CDR3 is TGTGCCAGCAGTTATACAGATACGCAGTATTTT. Protein product: CASSYTDTQYF. Based on the CDR3 plus reference TRBV2 and TRBJ2-3, the full variable domain is EPEVTQTPSHQVTQMGQEVILRCVPISNHLYFYWYRQILGQKVEFLVSFYNNEISEKSEIFDDQFSVERPDGSNFTLKIRSTKLEDSAMYFCASSYTDTQYFGPGTRLTVL.